This T cell receptor beta chain was sequenced for a study of OX40 agonist ivuxolimab in advanced cancers. Study-wide background: Anti-PD-1, anti-PD-L1 or anti-CTLA-4 therapy given earlier was allowed, and roughly 40% had some. Broader study findings: Relative to CD4+, CD8+ T cells held more expanded clones on average.

Germline CDR1 SGHAT, CDR2 FQNNGV. V was shortened by 1 base and J by 2 bases, with 12 bases between the two germline ends. The CDR3 length is 15 residues. The method was immunoSEQ multiplex PCR; TCRdb's version includes in-frame clones alone and lacks a portion of them. The repertoire consists of 25,000 to 30,000 clones, with around four fifths occurring once and the leading ten covering roughly 11%. On this clone itself: Antigen unknown.

The TCR sequence derives from an adult with an advanced solid tumor such as melanoma, head and neck, liver or kidney cancer. The chain links TRBV11-2 to TRBJ2-7, with unresolved D. This specimen consisted of CD4+ or CD8+ T cells sorted from blood, obtained in a trial of the OX40 agonist ivuxolimab. The CDR3 spells CASSLVADGPYEQYF. The DNA of the CDR3 is TGTGCCAGCAGCTTAGTCGCGGACGGACCCTACGAGCAGTACTTC.